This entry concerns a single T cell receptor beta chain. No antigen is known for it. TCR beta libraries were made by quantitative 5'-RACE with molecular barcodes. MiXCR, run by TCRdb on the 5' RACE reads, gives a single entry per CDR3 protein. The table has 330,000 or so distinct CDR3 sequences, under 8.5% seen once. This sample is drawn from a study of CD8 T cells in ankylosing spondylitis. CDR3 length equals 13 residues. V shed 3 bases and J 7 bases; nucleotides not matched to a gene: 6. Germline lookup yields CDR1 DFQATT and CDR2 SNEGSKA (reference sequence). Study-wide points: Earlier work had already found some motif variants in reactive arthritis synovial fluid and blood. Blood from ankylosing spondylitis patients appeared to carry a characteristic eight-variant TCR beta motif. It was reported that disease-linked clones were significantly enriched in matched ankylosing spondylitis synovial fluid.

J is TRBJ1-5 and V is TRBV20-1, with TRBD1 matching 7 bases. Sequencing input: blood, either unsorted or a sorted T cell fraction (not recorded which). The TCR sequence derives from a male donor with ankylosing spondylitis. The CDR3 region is CSASQQGIQPQHF. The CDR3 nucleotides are TGCAGTGCTAGTCAACAGGGGATACAGCCCCAGCATTTT.